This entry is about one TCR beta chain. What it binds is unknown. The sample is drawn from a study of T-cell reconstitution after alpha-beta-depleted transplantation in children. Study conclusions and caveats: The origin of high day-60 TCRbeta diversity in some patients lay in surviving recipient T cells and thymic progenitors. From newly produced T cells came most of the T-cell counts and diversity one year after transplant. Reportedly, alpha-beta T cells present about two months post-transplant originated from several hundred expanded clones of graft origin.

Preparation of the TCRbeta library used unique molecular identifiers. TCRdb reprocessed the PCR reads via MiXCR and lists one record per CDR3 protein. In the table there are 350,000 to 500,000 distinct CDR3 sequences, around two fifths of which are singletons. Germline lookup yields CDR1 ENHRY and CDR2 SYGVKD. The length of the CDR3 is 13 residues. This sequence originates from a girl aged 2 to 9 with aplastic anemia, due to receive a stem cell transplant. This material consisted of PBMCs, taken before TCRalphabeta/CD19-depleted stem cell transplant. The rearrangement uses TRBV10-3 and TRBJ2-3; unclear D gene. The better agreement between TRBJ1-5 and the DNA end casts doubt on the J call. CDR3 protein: CAALAGEGDTQHF. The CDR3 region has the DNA TGTGCCGCGCTAGCGGGAGAGGGAGATACGCAGCATTTT.